The 17 T cell receptor beta chains reported below all come from one sample, sequenced in a study of T cell repertoires in cytomegalovirus infection. MiXCR, run by TCRdb on the reads, gives a single entry per CDR3 protein. The table has 150,000 to 200,000 distinct CDR3 sequences, 28% seen once; the top ten hold 30% to 35%. The sample was PBMCs. These receptors came from a human donor in good health (CMV status not recorded). Some clones in this sample may be carry-over from other donors' samples.

The chain couples TRBV20-1 to TRBJ2-7, with TRBD2 matching 9 bases. In germline, CDR1 is DFQATT, CDR2 SNEGSKA (reference sequence). This CDR3 has 15 amino acids. V shed 4 bases and J 3 bases; nucleotides not matched to a gene: 10. CDR3 protein: CSAKLLAGVFYEQYF. The CDR3 nucleotides read TGCAGTGCTAAGCTCTTAGCGGGGGTTTTCTACGAGCAGTACTTC.

This clonotype was detected ten times or more. CDR3 region: CASSPWEAGNQETQYF. The CDR3, as DNA: TGCGCCAGCAGCCCCTGGGAAGCGGGGAATCAAGAGACCCAGTACTTC. The chain carries TRBV5-1 and TRBJ2-5; 7 bases line up with TRBD2. The CDR3 covers 16 residues. From germline, CDR1 is SGHRS and CDR2 YFSETQ. Trimming cost V 4 bases and J 2 bases; bases outside gene matches: 11.

This clonotype appeared a few times. The J gene is TRBJ1-5, the V gene TRBV19; TRBD1 is a possible D gene (6 bases). Germline V CDR1 and CDR2: LNHDA, SQIVND (reference sequence). The CDR3 covers 14 residues. V was pared by 5 bases and J by 5 bases, with 13 bases between. The chain's CDR3 is CASSRRGGDQPQHF. CDR3 bases: TGTGCCAGTAGTCGCAGGGGTGGCGATCAGCCCCAGCATTTT.

This clonotype turned up a few times. This rearrangement joins TRBV6-2 or TRBV6-3 to TRBJ1-1, with D possibly matching TRBD1 (6 bases). V was clipped by 0 bases and J by 5 bases, with 10 bases between them. The CDR3 runs 14 residues. Germline CDR1 MNHEY, CDR2 SVGEGT. This CDR3 is CASSYSRQATEAFF. CDR3 DNA: TGTGCCAGCAGTTACTCCCGACAGGCAACTGAAGCTTTCTTT.

The chain is built from TRBV11-2 and TRBJ2-3, with 9 bases that match TRBD2. The CDR3 loop spans 16 amino acids. The V gene's germline CDR1 is SGHAT and CDR2 FQNNGV. The J segment lost 7 bases and the V segment lost 0 bases, leaving 8 bases of the junction unmatched. The CDR3 protein is CASSLDGAGGRNTQYF. The CDR3, as DNA: TGTGCCAGCAGCTTAGACGGCGCGGGGGGGCGAAATACGCAGTATTTT.

The rearrangement joins TRBV15 to TRBJ2-1; D is possibly TRBD1 (6 bases). The V gene lost 0 bases and the J gene lost 9 bases, with 12 bases spanning the gap. Germline CDR1 and CDR2: LNHNV and YYDKDF (reference sequence). The CDR3 covers 14 residues. The CDR3 DNA sequence: TGTGCCACCAGCAGAGATAACGGGGACACTGAGCAGTTCTTC. Amino acid sequence: CATSRDNGDTEQFF.

This clonotype was picked up a small number of times. V gene TRBV19 combines with J gene TRBJ1-1; D not resolved. V lost 7 bases and J lost 1, with 1 base in between. The CDR3 contains 10 residues. Germline V gene sequence: CDR1 LNHDA, CDR2 SQIVND (reference sequence). This CDR3 reads CASKNTEAFF. CDR3 nucleotides: TGTGCCAGTAAGAACACTGAAGCTTTCTTT.

This clonotype was seen at least ten times. At one of its ends the junction is not consistent with the germline gene, which may arise from a read error. This sequence joins TRBV7-3 and TRBJ2-7; 7 positions match TRBD1. Germline CDR1 and CDR2: SGHTA and FQGTGA. The CDR3 has 12 amino acids. The CDR3 bases are TGTGCCAGCAGCGATGGTACAGGGGCTCTTTCCTTC. Translation gives CASSDGTGALSF.

There are many counts of this clonotype. J is TRBJ1-1 and V is TRBV6-1, with D hard to call. The V end was cut by 3 bases, the J end by 5 bases, with 13 bases between. The CDR3 is 14 residues long. Looked up from germline, CDR1 is MNHNS and CDR2 is SASEGT. For the CDR3, the DNA is TGTGCCAGCAGTGAGAGGAGTGAGGGAACTGAAGCTTTCTTT. This gives the protein CASSERSEGTEAFF.

The chain couples TRBV12-3 or TRBV12-4 to TRBJ1-1, with 7 bases aligning to TRBD1. The trim removed 6 bases at V and 11 bases at J, leaving 15 bases unmatched. CDR3 length equals 14 residues. The CDR3 bases are TGTGCCAGCAGCTCGGGAGGGGGCCTCAAAAGGGCTTTCTTT. Its protein is CASSSGGGLKRAFF.

This clonotype has just a few counts. The chain uses TRBV25-1 and TRBJ1-1, with 9 positions matching TRBD1. Germline V gene sequence: CDR1 MGHDK, CDR2 SYGVNS. Losses at the gene ends were 7 bases for V and 11 bases for J; bases not matched to a gene: 11. The CDR3 runs to 13 residues. CDR3 protein: CASIPSGTGFAFF. The CDR3 coding sequence is TGTGCCAGCATCCCATCCGGGACAGGGTTCGCTTTCTTT.

This clonotype was seen at least ten times. This chain connects TRBV6-2 or TRBV6-3 to TRBJ1-2; no definite D call. V was cut by 6 bases and J by 4 bases, with 15 bases left in between. From germline, CDR1 is MNHEY and CDR2 SVGEGT. The CDR3 sequence is 14 residues long. DNA for the CDR3: TGTGCCAGCAGGACTCCTCCTCCCGGCTATGGCTACACCTTC. Encoded protein: CASRTPPPGYGYTF.

This clonotype was picked up a small number of times. The chain combines TRBV29-1 with TRBJ2-1, with 10 bases identical to TRBD1. CDR1 is SQVTM, CDR2 ANQGSEA, per germline. The CDR3 loop spans 15 amino acids. With 3 bases clipped from V and 5 bases from J, the junction kept 7 bases outside the gene matches. In DNA, the CDR3 is TGCAGCGTTGAGAAGGGACAGGGGTTGAACAATGAGCAGTTCTTC. Its protein is CSVEKGQGLNNEQFF.

At least ten counts were recorded for this clonotype. The chain carries TRBV5-6 and TRBJ2-6; 11 bases match TRBD1. Trimming at V came to 6 bases and at J to 1 base, leaving 6 bases not matched to a gene. The CDR3 extends over 17 amino acids. The germline gives CDR1 SGHDT, CDR2 YYEEEE. The CDR3 loop is CASTVDRGRSGANVLTF. CDR3 sequence (DNA): TGTGCCAGCACCGTGGACAGGGGGCGGTCTGGGGCCAACGTCCTGACTTTC.

V is TRBV2 and J is TRBJ2-2; TRBD2 agrees at 7 bases. J was trimmed by 3 bases and V by 3 bases; bases with no gene match: 4. Germline CDR1 reads SNHLY; CDR2 reads FYNNEI. The CDR3 loop spans 15 amino acids. CDR3 DNA: TGTGCCAGCAGTGATGGAGCGGGGTACACCGGGGAGCTGTTTTTT. Its translation is CASSDGAGYTGELFF.

This chain links TRBV29-1 with TRBJ2-3, with D possibly TRBD1 on 6 matching bases. The CDR3 has 12 residues. Between the trimmed V and J ends, which lost 1 base and 8 bases, there was a span of 10 bases. CDR1 and CDR2 (germline): SQVTM, ANQGSEA. The CDR3 loop reads CSVEGGRRTQYF. DNA of the CDR3: TGCAGCGTTGAAGGGGGGCGACGTACGCAGTATTTT.

The rearrangement links TRBV7-9 to TRBJ2-5; no reliable D call. The V gene's germline CDR1 is SEHNR and CDR2 FQNEAQ (reference sequence). Deletions cut 5 bases from V and 3 bases from J, with 10 bases between. The CDR3 is 13 residues long. CDR3 sequence reads: CASSLLGKETQYF. DNA for the CDR3: TGTGCCAGCAGCCTATTAGGGAAAGAGACCCAGTACTTC.